The clone carrying this TCR beta chain was seen at least ten times. The study amplified TCR beta CDR3 regions using RNA transcripts. Amplification began with first-round RT-PCR using HTBI primers, then second-round multiplex PCR was performed. TCRdb analysed the multiplex PCR reads with MiXCR anew, one entry per CDR3 protein. The sample lists roughly 380,000 distinct CDR3 sequences, 15% to 19% occurring once. The record originates from a study of Graves' ophthalmopathy and Graves' hyperthyroidism. The germline V gene encodes CDR1 SGHAT and CDR2 FQNNGV. V gave up 4 bases and J gave up 3 bases; unmatched junction bases: 5. This CDR3 is 18 amino acids long.

This sequence joins TRBV11-2 and TRBJ2-2; 16 nucleotides agree with TRBD2. This TCR was sampled from a woman aged 18-29 years with stable Graves' hyperthyroidism. The sequencing sample was made of peripheral blood. CDR3 sequence: CASSSSGTSGGDTGELFF. In DNA form, the CDR3 reads TGTGCCAGCAGCTCCTCCGGGACTAGCGGGGGGGACACCGGGGAGCTGTTTTTT.